These 14 T cell receptor beta chains were sequenced from one sample in a study of cytomegalovirus exposure and HLA in healthy donors (dated by TCRdb to 2017 to 2019). Receptor libraries were prepared by the immunoSEQ multiplex PCR assay. The multiplex PCR relied on a mix of 60 forward primers for TCR Vbeta segments and 13 reverse primers for TCR Jbeta segments. This immuneACCESS table, as held by TCRdb, lists in-frame sequences with V and J called but not all clones. Of the missing ones, under half trace to an unresolved V gene in checked studies; the others have no known cause. Present in this sample are under 150,000 clones, roughly 80% of which were seen just once. Of the sample, roughly 3.5% falls within the top ten clones. Source material: PBMCs. The receptors come from a male donor in good health and CMV-seronegative.

This chain uses TRBV29-1 with TRBJ2-5; D is unresolved. This CDR3 is 12 amino acids long. V was clipped by 6 bases and J by 5 bases, with 13 bases between them. CDR1 is SQVTM, CDR2 ANQGSEA, per germline. CDR3 region: CSVENPGETQYF. CDR3 bases: TGCAGCGTCGAAAACCCCGGGGAGACCCAGTACTTC. Full variable domain (outside the CDR3, taken from reference TRBV29-1 and TRBJ2-5): SAVISQKPSRDICQRGTSLTIQCQVDSQVTMMFWYRQQPGQSLTLIATANQGSEATYESGFVIDKFPISRPNLTFSTLTVSNMSPEDSSIYLCSVENPGETQYFGPGTRLLVL.

The V gene is TRBV7-8, the J gene TRBJ2-1; 8 nucleotides line up with TRBD2. Germline CDR1 and CDR2: SGHVS and FQNEAQ. CDR3 length: 14 amino acids. V shed 5 bases, J shed 7 bases, and the junction held 7 bases outside the gene matches. The DNA of the CDR3 is TGTGCCAGCAGCCCCCCGGGGGGGTGGAATGAGCAGTTCTTC. Translating gives CASSPPGGWNEQFF. Supplemented by reference TRBV7-8 and TRBJ2-1, the full variable domain reads GAGVSQSPRYKVAKRGQDVALRCDPISGHVSLFWYQQALGQGPEFLTYFQNEAQLDKSGLPSDRFFAERPEGSVSTLKIQRTQQEDSAVYLCASSPPGGWNEQFFGPGTRLTVL.

The chain links TRBV2 to TRBJ1-6; 9 nucleotides align to TRBD1. Germline V lookup: CDR1 SNHLY, CDR2 FYNNEI. The CDR3 runs to 13 residues. V gave up 4 bases and J gave up 13 bases; unmatched junction bases: 5. The CDR3 is CASSGGQGRPLHF. The CDR3 nucleotides are TGTGCCAGCAGTGGAGGACAGGGGCGCCCCCTCCACTTT.

The table lists this clone with a count of one. The rearrangement uses TRBV18 and TRBJ2-5; D gene ambiguous. The CDR3 totals 12 residues. Looked up from germline, CDR1 is KGHSH and CDR2 is LQKENI. The V end lost 0 bases, the J end lost 5 bases, and 4 bases lay between the germline ends. The CDR3 spells CASSPPSETQYF. The CDR3 coding sequence is TGTGCCAGCTCACCACCGTCGGAGACCCAGTACTTC.

V usage is TRBV19 and J usage is TRBJ1-2, with a possible D match to TRBD1 (5 bases). V was trimmed by 6 bases and J by 4 bases, leaving 15 bases between them. The CDR3 runs 14 residues. CDR1 and CDR2 from the germline V gene are LNHDA and SQIVND (reference sequence). CDR3 DNA: TGTGCCAGTAGAAATAAAGACAGATTCTATGGCTACACCTTC. Translation: CASRNKDRFYGYTF.

The V and J genes are TRBV18 and TRBJ1-3; D gene uncertain. V lost 3 bases to trimming and J lost 4 bases, with 10 bases between them. Per germline, CDR1 KGHSH and CDR2 LQKENI. The length of the CDR3 is 14 residues. Written as DNA, the CDR3 is TGTGCCAGCTCACCCGGAGGGCCCGGAAACACCATATATTTT. Translation: CASSPGGPGNTIYF. The variable domain in full, completed from reference TRBV18 and TRBJ1-3, reads NAGVMQNPRHLVRRRGQEARLRCSPMKGHSHVYWYRQLPEEGLKFMVYLQKENIIDESGMPKERFSAEFPKEGPSILRIQQVVRGDSAAYFCASSPGGPGNTIYFGEGSWLTVV.

The rearrangement links TRBV30 to TRBJ1-1; 9 bases map to TRBD1. Germline CDR1 GTSNPN, CDR2 SVGIG (reference sequence). The CDR3 sequence is 13 residues long. V dropped 5 bases and J dropped 7; count of bases not matched to a gene: 8. CDR3 loop: CAWGGTGKVEAFF. In nucleotides, the CDR3 is TGTGCCTGGGGAGGGACAGGGAAGGTTGAAGCTTTCTTT.

This chain connects TRBV14 to TRBJ1-4; D is ambiguous. CDR1 SGHDN and CDR2 FVKESK come from the germline V gene. V lost 3 bases and J lost 5, with 4 bases in between. This CDR3 has 12 amino acids. The CDR3 DNA sequence: TGTGCCAGCAGCCACACAAATGAAAAACTGTTTTTT. It is translated as CASSHTNEKLFF.

The chain links TRBV5-1 to TRBJ1-2; D is perhaps TRBD1 (6 bases). Germline CDR1 is SGHRS and CDR2 is YFSETQ. The germline V and J ends were trimmed by 4 bases and 8 bases, with 12 bases remaining between them. The CDR3 runs to 12 residues. The CDR3 protein is CASSGGAWGYTF. CDR3 in DNA: TGCGCCAGCAGCGGGGGGGCGTGGGGCTACACCTTC.

The J gene is TRBJ1-1, the V gene TRBV9; possible D gene TRBD1, 5 bases. CDR3 length equals 13 residues. V lost 3 bases and J 0 bases, leaving 6 bases between the germline ends. Germline loops: CDR1 SGDLS, CDR2 YYNGEE. The CDR3 reads CASSGQMNTEAFF. CDR3 in DNA: TGTGCCAGCAGCGGACAGATGAACACTGAAGCTTTCTTT.

The chain carries TRBV7-8 and TRBJ2-5; 9 nucleotides match TRBD2. Germline CDR1 is SGHVS and CDR2 is FQNEAQ. This CDR3 region has 13 residues. J was trimmed by 5 bases and V by 3 bases; bases with no gene match: 1. CDR3 nucleotides: TGTGCCAGCAGCTTGGGACTAGCTGAGACCCAGTACTTC. It yields the protein CASSLGLAETQYF.

The chain recombines TRBV7-8 with TRBJ2-7; 8 bases fit TRBD1. V shed 3 bases and J 5 bases; nucleotides not matched to a gene: 15. Germline CDR1 SGHVS, CDR2 FQNEAQ. The CDR3 consists of 17 residues. This chain's CDR3 is CASSFGVRTGLAHEQYF. The CDR3 DNA is TGTGCCAGCAGCTTTGGGGTCAGGACAGGGCTAGCCCACGAGCAGTACTTC.

J is TRBJ2-1 and V is TRBV12-5, with 12 bases fitting TRBD1. Germline V gene lookup returns CDR1 LGHNT and CDR2 FRNRAP. V lost 7 bases, J lost 7 bases, and 8 bases stayed unmatched. CDR3 length: 15 residues. This chain's CDR3 is CASAGTGGVRNEQFF. DNA for the CDR3: TGTGCTAGTGCCGGGACAGGGGGCGTTAGGAATGAGCAGTTCTTC.

V and J are TRBV19 and TRBJ2-2, with unresolved D. Germline V CDR1 and CDR2: LNHDA, SQIVND (reference sequence). The V gene lost 1 base and the J gene lost 0 bases, with 3 bases spanning the gap. CDR3 length: 14 residues. DNA of the CDR3: TGTGCCAGTAGTATAGCTGCGAACACCGGGGAGCTGTTTTTT. This translates into CASSIAANTGELFF. Full variable domain (rest looked up from reference TRBV19 and TRBJ2-2): DGGITQSPKYLFRKEGQNVTLSCEQNLNHDAMYWYRQDPGQGLRLIYYSQIVNDFQKGDIAEGYSVSREKKESFPLTVTSAQKNPTAFYLCASSIAANTGELFFGEGSRLTVL.